The subject of this entry is one T cell receptor (beta chain). What it binds is unknown. CD8+ and CD4+ T cells taken from blood had their TCR beta sequenced. Random hexamers primed reverse transcription of roughly 0.5 to 1 ug RNA. The amplification used immunoSEQ multiplex PCR on TCR beta CDR3; it spanned 54 Vbeta and 13 Jbeta. TCRdb re-analysed the immunoSEQ multiplex PCR reads in MiXCR, keeping a single row per CDR3 protein. The repertoire has around 170,000 distinct CDR3 sequences, 95% of them found once; the top ten carry around 0.16%. The germline V and J ends were trimmed by 1 base and 6 bases, with 10 bases remaining between them. CDR3 length equals 13 residues. Germline V gene lookup returns CDR1 SGHRS and CDR2 YFSETQ. The data were taken from a study of CD8 T cells in Susac syndrome. Whole-study results and caveats: Susac-specific public clones were found in total CD8+ and CD8+ TEMRA repertoires, numbering 15 to 20 and five, respectively. As the study acknowledged, the number of individuals who were part of its TCR sequencing and HLA analysis was relatively small.

The material sequenced was CD8+ T cells from PBMCs. The chain has TRBV5-1 and TRBJ1-2, with a possible D match to TRBD1 (5 bases). The source of this sequence is a human donor with Susac syndrome. CDR3 sequence (DNA): TGCGCCAGCAGCTTGTTTACAGGCGATGGCTACACCTTC. Protein sequence: CASSLFTGDGYTF. The full variable domain, rest sourced from reference TRBV5-1 and TRBJ1-2, is KAGVTQTPRYLIKTRGQQVTLSCSPISGHRSVSWYQQTPGQGLQFLFEYFSETQRNKGNFPGRFSGRQFSNSRSEMNVSTLELGDSALYLCASSLFTGDGYTFGSGTRLTVV.